This T cell receptor (beta chain) was profiled in a study of blood T cell repertoires in COVID-19. In the study overall: Acute and convalescent COVID-19 specimens originated in the United States, Italy and Spain. T cells, B-cell-depleted T cells, or PBMCs supplied cDNA or gDNA.

All enrollees were about 18 to 89 years old and from fewer than 25 US areas. In Cohort 3, a recovered donor had either two negative PCRs, clearance, or symptom resolution. Here immunoSEQ multiplex PCR was the method, and the copy in TCRdb shows in-frame clones only, minus some. The sample consists of a few hundred thousand clones, approximately 83% of them appearing once. The V segment lost 8 bases and the J segment 6 bases; nucleotides outside the gene matches: 15. The CDR3 is 16 residues long. CDR1 and CDR2 (germline): LGHDT, YNNKEL (reference sequence). The receptor was isolated from a woman in her fifties or sixties who had recovered from COVID-19. Material: PBMCs or T cells enriched from blood (not recorded which). The chain uses TRBV3-1 (or the pseudogene TRBV3-2) and TRBJ2-3; TRBD2 aligns across 9 bases. The CDR3 coding sequence is TGTGCCAGCGGAGGACTAGCGAGGACCGACTCCGATACGCAGTATTTT. It specifies CASGGLARTDSDTQYF.